A single sample is the source of the 4 T cell receptor beta chains below, sequenced in a study of T cells in Graves' hyperthyroidism and ophthalmopathy. TCR beta CDR3 region amplification was performed from RNA transcripts. The HTBI set primed first-round TCR CDR3 RT-PCR. TCRdb analysed the multiplex PCR reads with MiXCR anew, one entry per CDR3 protein. The data hold over 550,000 distinct CDR3 sequences, with approximately 15% observed a single time. Material for sequencing was blood. The receptors stem from a woman aged 18 to 35 with Graves' hyperthyroidism.

The V and J genes are TRBV6-5 and TRBJ1-2, with 8 positions matching TRBD1. V was clipped by 2 bases and J by 8 bases; unmatched bases: 13. Germline-derived CDR1 and CDR2 are MNHEY and SVGAGI. The CDR3 sequence is 16 residues long. The chain's CDR3 is CASSYRGQGPSDGYTF. CDR3 coding DNA: TGTGCCAGCAGTTACCGCGGACAGGGACCATCAGACGGCTACACCTTC.

For this clonotype: A clone one base away is much larger, so this may be a read error. The chain employs TRBV12-3 or TRBV12-4 and TRBJ1-1; D is unclear. The CDR3 length is 14 residues. The DNA for the CDR3 is TGTGCCAGCAGTTTAACGGGAAGGAACACTGGAGCTTTCTTT. Translating it yields CASSLTGRNTGAFF.

This clonotype has a count of ten or more. J is TRBJ2-5 and V is TRBV12-3 or TRBV12-4; 7 bases agree with TRBD2. V was clipped by 3 bases and J by 7 bases; unmatched bases: 11. The CDR3 sequence is 15 residues long. For the CDR3, the DNA is TGTGCCAGCAGTTTTCCGGGAGGTGGCCGGCGGACCCAGTACTTC. Translating gives CASSFPGGGRRTQYF.

This clonotype was recorded at least ten times. The chain uses TRBV12-3 or TRBV12-4 and TRBJ2-7; TRBD1 matches 7 bases. V trimming: 7 bases; J trimming: 4 bases; junction bases outside the gene matches: 10. The CDR3 extends over 14 amino acids. The CDR3 spells CASTPTGTAYEQYF. CDR3 DNA: TGTGCCAGCACCCCGACCGGGACAGCGTACGAGCAGTACTTC.